What follows is one T cell receptor (beta chain) and its context. Its cognate antigen is unknown. These data are taken from a study of long-term antiretroviral therapy in people with HIV. Study-wide results and limits: Absence of data on ART adherence, viral resistance or therapy changes was noted.

Investigators performed immunoSEQ version v3.0 at survey level. Measured with immunoSEQ multiplex PCR; TCRdb has only the in-frame clones, and not every one. The sample holds around 18,000 clones, 75% to 90% seen once. Here the sequenced sample was unsorted PBMCs, taken 4.2 years after starting antiretroviral therapy. This clonotype originated in a man in his fifties with HIV.

The CDR3 DNA sequence: TGTGCCAGCAGCGTGGACGGGACAGGGGGCGGGGAGCAGTACTTC. Translated: CASSVDGTGGGEQYF. This chain joins TRBV9 and TRBJ2-7; 12 bases agree with TRBD1. The V gene's germline CDR1 is SGDLS and CDR2 YYNGEE. The CDR3 spans 15 residues. With 2 bases clipped from V and 7 bases from J, the junction kept 7 bases outside the gene matches.